Presented here are 25 T cell receptor beta chains from one specimen sequenced in a study of blood T cell repertoires in COVID-19. Sequencing was performed with immunoSEQ multiplex PCR; in TCRdb, only in-frame clones are kept and a portion is missing. The data show about 150,000 clones, with 76% seen just once and 3.7% held by the top ten. Sequences were obtained from peripheral blood. The receptors here all came from a woman of 80 years or more with acute or convalescent COVID-19.

This clone was counted a single time. V is TRBV12-5 and J is TRBJ2-7; 12 positions match TRBD2. V was clipped by 1 base and J by 7 bases; unmatched bases: 5. The germline CDR1 and CDR2 sequences are LGHNT and FRNRAP. This CDR3 contains 15 residues. CDR3 sequence (DNA): TGTGCTAGTGGTTTGGGGACTAGCGGGACTGGAGAGCAGTACTTC. Translating gives CASGLGTSGTGEQYF.

This sequence joins TRBV3-1 (or the pseudogene TRBV3-2) and TRBJ1-1; a weak D match, TRBD1 (6 bases). Looked up from germline, CDR1 is LGHDT and CDR2 is YNNKEL (reference sequence). The germline V and J ends were trimmed by 0 bases and 5 bases, with 19 bases remaining between them. The CDR3 is 17 residues long. The CDR3 coding sequence is TGTGCCAGCAGCCAAGAGGGACACCTACCGTGGGGAACTGAAGCTTTCTTT. This codes for CASSQEGHLPWGTEAFF.

V and J are TRBV18 and TRBJ1-3; D is uncertain. V was shortened by 3 bases and J by 0 bases, with 9 bases between the two germline ends. CDR1 and CDR2 (germline): KGHSH, LQKENI. The CDR3 totals 15 residues. CDR3 in amino acids: CASSPSRNSGNTIYF. DNA of the CDR3: TGTGCCAGCTCACCCTCCAGGAACTCTGGAAACACCATATATTTT.

The V gene is TRBV27, the J gene TRBJ2-7; D is perhaps TRBD2 (6 bases). CDR3 length equals 16 residues. In germline, CDR1 is MNHEY, CDR2 SMNVEV (reference sequence). Trimming removed 6 bases at V and 1 base at J, with 19 bases between. CDR3 loop: CASRPPGLPKSYEQYF. The DNA of the CDR3 is TGTGCCAGCAGACCTCCGGGACTCCCAAAATCCTACGAGCAGTACTTC.

The chain combines TRBV6-2 or TRBV6-3 with TRBJ1-1; 7 bases align to TRBD1. The length of the CDR3 is 16 residues. Losses at the gene ends were 2 bases for V and 2 bases for J; bases not matched to a gene: 8. Per the germline V gene, CDR1 is MNHEY and CDR2 is SVGEGT. CDR3 in amino acids: CASSYPSGTVNTEAFF. The CDR3 nucleotides are TGTGCCAGCAGTTACCCATCCGGGACAGTAAACACTGAAGCTTTCTTT.

J is TRBJ2-1 and V is TRBV6-2 or TRBV6-3, with TRBD2 matching over 10 bases. With 2 bases clipped from V and 5 bases from J, the junction kept 12 bases outside the gene matches. The germline CDR1 and CDR2 sequences are MNHEY and SVGEGT. The CDR3 is 18 residues long. The CDR3 DNA follows: TGTGCCAGCAGTTACCCACGGCAGCGGGGGGGGGTCAACAATGAGCAGTTCTTC. Translated, it gives CASSYPRQRGGVNNEQFF.

The chain is built from TRBV27 and TRBJ1-1, with 7 bases that match TRBD1. Germline V gene data show CDR1 as MNHEY and CDR2 as SMNVEV (reference sequence). Trimming took 3 bases from V and 2 from J; bases not matched to a gene: 6. The CDR3 length is 15 residues. The CDR3 region is CASSFQGQSNTEAFF. In DNA form, the CDR3 reads TGTGCCAGCAGTTTCCAGGGACAGAGCAACACTGAAGCTTTCTTT.

The V and J genes are TRBV7-9 and TRBJ1-5, with 7 bases lining up with TRBD1. The CDR3 consists of 15 residues. The V gene end was trimmed by 4 bases and the J gene end by 4 bases; junction bases not matched to a gene: 7. Germline V lookup: CDR1 SEHNR, CDR2 FQNEAQ (reference sequence). The CDR3 region has the DNA TGTGCCAGCAGCTCTACGCCGACAGGGAATCAGCCCCAGCATTTT. Protein product: CASSSTPTGNQPQHF. Variable domain in full (rest from reference TRBV7-9 and TRBJ1-5): DTGVSQNPRHKITKRGQNVTFRCDPISEHNRLYWYRQTLGQGPEFLTYFQNEAQLEKSRLLSDRFSAERPKGSFSTLEIQRTEQGDSAMYLCASSSTPTGNQPQHFGDGTRLSIL.

The rearrangement uses TRBV6-6 and TRBJ2-5, with D perhaps matching TRBD1 (5 bases). Trimming left V 8 bases short and J 0 bases short, with 13 bases between. The CDR3 runs to 14 residues. From germline, CDR1 is MNHNY and CDR2 SVGAGI (reference sequence). CDR3 in DNA: TGTGCCAGCGTCTACGGACAAAACCAAGAGACCCAGTACTTC. It is translated as CASVYGQNQETQYF.

Only a few counts were recorded for this clone. The chain carries TRBV7-2 and TRBJ2-7, with D unclear. Germline-derived CDR1 and CDR2 are SGHTA and FQGNSA. The germline V and J ends were trimmed by 5 bases and 0 bases, with 17 bases remaining between them. This CDR3 region has 16 residues. CDR3 DNA: TGTGCCAGCAGCCGCGACACCTTCACCTCCTCCTACGAGCAGTACTTC. Protein product: CASSRDTFTSSYEQYF.

This rearrangement joins TRBV5-1 to TRBJ1-2; D is undetermined. Trimming removed 6 bases at V and 0 bases at J, with 15 bases between. CDR1 SGHRS and CDR2 YFSETQ come from the germline V gene. The CDR3 contains 15 residues. The CDR3, as DNA: TGCGCCAGCACCGAAAGAGGCGGGTCTAACTATGGCTACACCTTC. Translation: CASTERGGSNYGYTF.

The chain is built from TRBV4-3 and TRBJ2-3, with 8 bases fitting TRBD2. Germline CDR1 and CDR2: LGHNA and YSLEER. The CDR3 contains 15 residues. With V trimmed by 5 bases and J by 6 bases, 10 bases remained unmatched. The CDR3 DNA reads TGCGCCAGCAGCAAAGGGCGGGGGGAATGGGATACGCAGTATTTT. It codes for CASSKGRGEWDTQYF.

This rearrangement joins TRBV4-3 to TRBJ1-1, with a possible D match to TRBD1 (5 bases). Trimming cost V 2 bases and J 3 bases, with 7 bases left between them. Germline V gene lookup returns CDR1 LGHNA and CDR2 YSLEER. This CDR3 is 13 amino acids long. CDR3 sequence: CASSQRGDTEAFF. CDR3 sequence (DNA): TGCGCCAGCAGCCAACGGGGGGACACTGAAGCTTTCTTT.

V gene TRBV7-6 combines with J gene TRBJ2-2, with D unresolved. This CDR3 is built from 13 residues. Germline CDR1 SGHVS, CDR2 FNYEAQ. V was trimmed by 5 bases and J by 0 bases, leaving 4 bases between them. CDR3 residues: CASSRSNTGELFF. CDR3 sequence (DNA): TGTGCCAGCAGCCGGTCGAACACCGGGGAGCTGTTTTTT.

The chain carries TRBV7-2 and TRBJ1-4; D is possibly TRBD1 (6 bases). Looked up from germline, CDR1 is SGHTA and CDR2 is FQGNSA. Trimming removed 0 bases from V and 12 bases from J, with 14 bases in between. CDR3 length: 14 amino acids. CDR3 in DNA: TGTGCCAGCAGCTTAGCCAGACAGGTTGGGGAACTGTTTTTT. Amino acid sequence: CASSLARQVGELFF.

This clone was detected only a few times. The genes are TRBV2 and TRBJ1-5; maybe TRBD1 (5 bases). The CDR3 runs 15 residues. V dropped 4 bases and J dropped 4 bases, with 14 bases sitting between them. The V gene's germline CDR1 is SNHLY and CDR2 FYNNEI. The CDR3 loop reads CASSAFRQGNQPQHF. CDR3 nucleotide sequence: TGTGCCAGCAGTGCCTTCCGTCAGGGAAATCAGCCCCAGCATTTT.

This sequence joins TRBV7-2 and TRBJ2-7; 11 bases are a match to TRBD2. The CDR3 has 15 amino acids. V shed 5 bases, J shed 4 bases, and the junction held 7 bases outside the gene matches. Germline V gene data show CDR1 as SGHTA and CDR2 as FQGNSA. DNA for the CDR3: TGTGCCAGCAGCACGTCTAGCGGGAGGCAATACGAGCAGTACTTC. Encoded protein: CASSTSSGRQYEQYF.

The rearrangement joins TRBV6-5 to TRBJ2-1; TRBD1 agrees at 9 bases. Germline values: CDR1 MNHEY, CDR2 SVGAGI. This CDR3 is 15 amino acids long. J was trimmed by 6 bases and V by 6 bases; bases with no gene match: 9. The chain's CDR3 is CASSAPGTGSNEQFF. The DNA for the CDR3 is TGTGCCAGCAGCGCGCCCGGGACAGGGTCCAATGAGCAGTTCTTC.

The gene calls are TRBV6-5 and TRBJ2-7, with 9 positions matching TRBD1. V lost 2 bases and J lost 6; bases outside the gene matches: 8. The germline CDR1 and CDR2 sequences are MNHEY and SVGAGI. The CDR3 is 15 amino acids. CDR3 DNA sequence: TGTGCCAGCAGTTACACAGGGGGCTCTCTTCGCGAGCAGTACTTC. Protein sequence: CASSYTGGSLREQYF.

The chain recombines TRBV23-1 with TRBJ1-6; D perhaps matches TRBD1 (5 bases). TRBV23-1 is noted as an ORF with a role that remains uncertain. V was shortened by 4 bases and J by 7 bases, with 14 bases between the two germline ends. This CDR3 spans 15 amino acids. As DNA, the CDR3 is TGCGCCAGCAGTCGAGAACAGGAGAACAATTCACCCCTCCACTTT. Its protein is CASSREQENNSPLHF.

The gene calls are TRBV5-4 and TRBJ1-1; perhaps TRBD1 as D (6 bases). There are 15 residues in the CDR3. Germline loops: CDR1 SGHNT, CDR2 YYREEE (reference sequence). V lost 0 bases and J 4 bases, leaving 13 bases between the germline ends. The CDR3 loop reads CASSLAGQLGTEAFF. DNA for the CDR3: TGTGCCAGCAGCTTGGCAGGACAGTTAGGCACTGAAGCTTTCTTT.

The chain's CDR3 is CAWSFTQGNTEAFF. CDR3 DNA: TGTGCCTGGAGTTTCACTCAGGGGAACACTGAAGCTTTCTTT. J is TRBJ1-1 and V is TRBV30, with a possible D match to TRBD1 (5 bases). Germline loops: CDR1 GTSNPN, CDR2 SVGIG (reference sequence). The CDR3 runs to 14 residues. V lost 2 bases to trimming and J lost 1 base, with 11 bases between them.

The genes are TRBV9 and TRBJ2-2; tentative D call: TRBD2 (6 bases). Per the germline V gene, CDR1 is SGDLS and CDR2 is YYNGEE. The CDR3 loop spans 16 amino acids. Trimming stripped 3 bases from V and 6 bases from J, with 18 bases between. The CDR3: CASSASGSNLAGELFF. Written as DNA, the CDR3 is TGTGCCAGCAGCGCCAGCGGGTCCAACCTTGCCGGGGAGCTGTTTTTT.

The chain couples TRBV7-3 to TRBJ2-5; D might be TRBD1 (6 bases). The CDR3 contains 14 residues. Looked up from germline, CDR1 is SGHTA and CDR2 is FQGTGA. Trimming stripped 5 bases from V and 1 base from J, with 11 bases between. The CDR3 sequence is CASSPTGFQETQYF. The CDR3 DNA is TGTGCCAGCAGCCCGACAGGTTTCCAAGAGACCCAGTACTTC.

The chain combines TRBV6-5 with TRBJ2-7, with TRBD2 matching 12 bases. J lost 2 bases, V lost 4 bases, and 3 bases had no gene match. There are 15 residues in the CDR3. Germline V gene lookup returns CDR1 MNHEY and CDR2 SVGAGI. CDR3 in amino acids: CASSSWTSGTYEQYF. DNA for the CDR3: TGTGCCAGCAGTTCCTGGACTAGCGGGACCTACGAGCAGTACTTC.